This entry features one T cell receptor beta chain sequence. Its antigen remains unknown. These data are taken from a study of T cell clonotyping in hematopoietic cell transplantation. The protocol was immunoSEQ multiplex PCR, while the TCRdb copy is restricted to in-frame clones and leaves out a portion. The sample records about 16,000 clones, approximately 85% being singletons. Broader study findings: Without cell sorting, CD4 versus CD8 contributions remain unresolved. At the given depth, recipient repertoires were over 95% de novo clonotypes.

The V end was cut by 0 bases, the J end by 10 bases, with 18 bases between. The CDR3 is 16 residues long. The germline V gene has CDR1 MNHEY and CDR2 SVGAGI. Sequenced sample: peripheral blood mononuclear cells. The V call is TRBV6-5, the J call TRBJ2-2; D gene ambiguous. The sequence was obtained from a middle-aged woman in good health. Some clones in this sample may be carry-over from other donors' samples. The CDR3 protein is CASSYSGSIGFAELFF. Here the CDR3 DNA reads TGTGCCAGCAGTTACTCGGGGTCTATTGGGTTCGCGGAGCTGTTTTTT.